The rows below give T cell receptor beta chains drawn from one sample of a study of blood T cell repertoires in COVID-19. This table comes from immunoSEQ multiplex PCR, and its TCRdb copy is limited to in-frame clones, with some not included. The sample gives approximately 270,000 clones, approximately 89% of which show up once; roughly 2.9% is in the top ten. The sequenced material came from PBMCs or T cells enriched from blood (not recorded which). All receptors derive from a man in his forties who had been exposed to COVID-19. The CDR3 runs from the conserved cysteine through the conserved F or W. Some rows have no size entry. The others give once, few or many, or a class for an expanded clone.

V gene	clone size	CDR3 protein
TRBV6-2/TRBV6-3	.	CASSTSAQETQYF
TRBV5-4	once	CASSLAENPPNEKLFF
TRBV3-1/TRBV3-2	.	CASSQAGTSYNSPLHF
TRBV4-2	.	CASSHDIQGTAPKKLFF
TRBV11-2	.	CASSHIAGLPNEQFF
TRBV2	.	CASSREAGRGSEQYF
TRBV18	.	CASSPGTGGTDEAFF
TRBV29-1	.	CSGTGFPQPQHF
TRBV6-5	.	CASSYTSGISYEQYF
TRBV15	once	CATSRDRANQPQHF
TRBV30	.	CAWIIGDEQYF
TRBV5-4	.	CASSPGQMNTEAFF
TRBV21-1	.	CASSKTAGTGEVNSNQPQHF
TRBV4-1	.	CASSQVWGIGTGGFGYTF
TRBV19	once	CASSAGTGQGQPQHF
TRBV4-2	.	CASSARGQGVNTGELFF
TRBV4-3	.	CASSARPNRDRNTGELFF
TRBV19	.	CASTRGGLNEKLFF
TRBV7-2	.	CASSFGGDETQYF
TRBV18	.	CASSPRTGVTYNEQFF
TRBV19	.	CASSTTAITEAFF
TRBV6-5	.	CASSSATALNTEAFF
TRBV4-1	.	CASSQGAGLAILETQYF
TRBV2	.	CASSTGTSVYEQYF